This passage covers 8 T cell receptor beta chains from one sample sequenced in a study of cytomegalovirus exposure and HLA in healthy donors. It was with 60 Vbeta and 13 Jbeta primers that the PCR ran. Produced via immunoSEQ multiplex PCR; TCRdb's table is partial and in-frame only. The top ten hold over 3.5% of the sample, which has around 120,000 clones, roughly 69% seen once. The sample was PBMCs. The receptor set was obtained from a man aged 25-45 years in good health and CMV-seropositive.

V and J are TRBV19 and TRBJ2-6, with D perhaps TRBD1 (6 bases). V lost 1 base to trimming and J lost 0 bases, with 16 bases between them. This CDR3 is built from 19 residues. Per the germline V gene, CDR1 is LNHDA and CDR2 is SQIVND (reference sequence). In DNA, the CDR3 is TGTGCCAGTAGTATAGCTCCGGGACATAAGAACTCTGGGGCCAACGTCCTGACTTTC. Residues: CASSIAPGHKNSGANVLTF.

This clone was detected only a few times. The chain uses TRBV5-1 and TRBJ2-2, with TRBD2 identical over 10 bases. Trimming at V came to 0 bases and at J to 1 base, leaving 0 bases not matched to a gene. The CDR3 runs 16 residues. Germline loops: CDR1 SGHRS, CDR2 YFSETQ. This CDR3 reads CASSLGLAGNTGELFF. CDR3 DNA: TGCGCCAGCAGCTTGGGACTAGCGGGGAACACCGGGGAGCTGTTTTTT.

The V and J genes are TRBV7-6 and TRBJ1-3, with D uncertain. Trimming left V 3 bases short and J 1 base short, with 10 bases between. From germline, CDR1 is SGHVS and CDR2 FNYEAQ. This CDR3 comprises 15 residues. The CDR3 loop is CASSLGGWSGNTIYF. DNA for the CDR3: TGTGCCAGCAGCTTGGGCGGGTGGTCTGGAAACACCATATATTTT.

In this sample, this clone turned up once. The chain is built from TRBV6-1 and TRBJ1-4; no clear D. Trimming cost V 7 bases and J 8 bases, with 11 bases left between them. The CDR3 length is 12 residues. Per the germline V gene, CDR1 is MNHNS and CDR2 is SASEGT. CDR3 DNA sequence: TGTGCCAGCAAGGCGGGGAGAGAAAAACTGTTTTTT. Translated, it gives CASKAGREKLFF.

This clone was observed a few times. The genes are TRBV7-2 and TRBJ2-1, with D unclear. Germline CDR1 and CDR2: SGHTA and FQGNSA. Trimming cost V 4 bases and J 8 bases, with 9 bases left between them. The CDR3 consists of 12 residues. CDR3: CASSSTQYEQFF. Written as DNA, the CDR3 is TGTGCCAGCAGCTCAACGCAGTATGAGCAGTTCTTC.

This chain joins TRBV19 and TRBJ1-2; 8 nucleotides line up with TRBD1. With 5 bases clipped from V and 2 bases from J, the junction kept 1 base outside the gene matches. The CDR3 runs to 13 residues. CDR1 and CDR2 from the germline V gene are LNHDA and SQIVND (reference sequence). The CDR3 coding sequence is TGTGCCAGTAGTTACAGGGGGAACTATGGCTACACCTTC. Encoded protein: CASSYRGNYGYTF.

The V and J genes are TRBV5-1 and TRBJ1-2; 8 nucleotides match TRBD1. The CDR3 length is 16 residues. V lost 1 base and J lost 5; bases outside the gene matches: 10. Germline values: CDR1 SGHRS, CDR2 YFSETQ. CDR3 loop: CASSLTAQGARYGYTF. The CDR3 DNA reads TGCGCCAGCAGCTTGACGGCCCAGGGGGCCAGATATGGCTACACCTTC.

This clone has more than one count but fewer than ten. This rearrangement joins TRBV19 to TRBJ1-5; a possible D gene is TRBD1 (5 bases). Germline-derived CDR1 and CDR2 are LNHDA and SQIVND (reference sequence). The CDR3 is 15 amino acids. Trimming removed 7 bases from V and 1 base from J, with 14 bases in between. CDR3 DNA sequence: TGTGCCAGTAAACAGACAGAGTTGAGCAATCAGCCCCAGCATTTT. It yields the protein CASKQTELSNQPQHF. Looking up the rest from reference TRBV19 and TRBJ1-5 gives the full variable domain: DGGITQSPKYLFRKEGQNVTLSCEQNLNHDAMYWYRQDPGQGLRLIYYSQIVNDFQKGDIAEGYSVSREKKESFPLTVTSAQKNPTAFYLCASKQTELSNQPQHFGDGTRLSIL.